This TCR beta chain is drawn from a study of T cells after yellow fever vaccination. The wider study: Fractions low in cell number were prepared with SMART-Seq v4 Ultra Low Input.

This clonotype was picked up many times. Its antigen remains unknown. Study results and caveats: Contamination of FACS-sorted repertoires by abundant clonotypes from the bulk population could occur. CD4 and CD8 compartments shared a small share of clonotypes.

Germline lookup yields CDR1 KGHSH and CDR2 LQKENI. The CDR3 covers 16 residues. The V and J ends lost 2 bases and 4 bases respectively, with 17 bases between them. Template-switching 5'RACE yielded the TCR cDNA; a universal primer site and UMIs were added in the process. TCRdb passed the 5' RACE reads through MiXCR, listing each CDR3 protein once. The profile covers about 220,000 distinct CDR3 sequences, with approximately 3% appearing a single time and under 3.5% taken by the ten largest. The sample in question was CD4+ T cells sorted from PBMCs, obtained 10 days after the yellow fever booster vaccination. The genes are TRBV18 and TRBJ2-5, with D tentatively TRBD1 or TRBD2 (5 bases each). The source is a man between 18 and 35 years old who received the YFV17D yellow fever vaccine. In DNA form, the CDR3 reads TGTGCCAGCTCACCAAACCCAACGGGGCAGGGAGAGACCCAGTACTTC. Residues: CASSPNPTGQGETQYF.